Listed below are T cell receptor beta chains from one sample, sequenced in a study of Tregs in tolerant kidney transplant recipients. Only in-frame clones appear in the TCRdb table, and some are missing; sequencing was by immunoSEQ multiplex PCR. The sample yields 100,000 to 150,000 clones, about 91% seen once. Sequenced material: CD4+ T cells from blood. Every receptor here comes from a human donor in good health. The CDR3 runs from the conserved cysteine through the conserved F or W. A D gene is named only where the DNA matches it firmly. Size values are once, few and many counts, or a class for expanded clones, and some rows have none.

clone_size j_call v_call d_call cdr3_nt cdr3_aa
. TRBJ2-1 TRBV7-8 . TGTGCCAGCAGCTTGCCGCTAGGAAATGAGCAGTTCTTC CASSLPLGNEQFF
. TRBJ2-3 TRBV19 . TGTGCCAGTATGATACGGGGTGGCACAGATACGCAGTATTTT CASMIRGGTDTQYF
. TRBJ1-2 TRBV21-1 . TGTGCCAGCAGGTCGACCGCGGAGGGGACGAAGGATTTTAAGGCTAACTATGGCTACACCTTC CASRSTAEGTKDFKANYGYTF
. TRBJ2-3 TRBV5-1 TRBD2 TGCGCCAGCAGCTTGGGACTAGCGGGAGAAGATACGCAGTATTTT CASSLGLAGEDTQYF
once TRBJ2-7 TRBV6-1 . TGTGCCAGCAGTGAAATGGGCAGTACCTACGAGCAGTACTTC CASSEMGSTYEQYF
. TRBJ2-7 TRBV19 . TGTGCCAGTCGAAGGACAATCACAACCTACGAGCAGTACTTC CASRRTITTYEQYF
. TRBJ1-6 TRBV6-1 TRBD1 TGTGCCAGCAGGACAGGGACAAATTCACCCCTCCACTTT CASRTGTNSPLHF
. TRBJ2-1 TRBV4-1 TRBD2 TGCGCCAGCAGCCAAGAGTGGCTAGCGGGAGTTTTCTTC CASSQEWLAGVFF
once TRBJ1-2 TRBV7-2 . TGTGCCAGCAGTCGGGACATCTATGGCTACACCTTC CASSRDIYGYTF
. TRBJ1-2 TRBV13 . TGTGCCAGCAGCATATCCAAATTTAACTATGGCTACACCTTC CASSISKFNYGYTF
. TRBJ1-5 TRBV6-5 TRBD1 TGTGCCAGCAGCCATGACAGGGCGGGCAATCAGCCCCAGCATTTT CASSHDRAGNQPQHF
. TRBJ1-1 TRBV25-1 . TGTGCCAGCAGTGATCCCACAGGGTCGAACACTGAAGCTTTCTTT CASSDPTGSNTEAFF
. TRBJ2-5 TRBV5-1 . TGCGCCAGCAGCTTGCACCCGGCGGTCGAGACCCAGTACTTC CASSLHPAVETQYF
. TRBJ2-7 TRBV6-5 TRBD2 TGTGCCAGCAGCCCCGGGGTAGCGGGATGGTCTTGGCAGTACTTC CASSPGVAGWSWQYF
. TRBJ1-3 TRBV7-2 . TGTGCCAGCAGCCCTGGGTGGGGGGCTAGAAACACCATATATTTT CASSPGWGARNTIYF
. TRBJ2-5 TRBV7-6 TRBD2 TGTGCCAGCAGCTTACGCGCTAGCGGAGAGACCCAGTACTTC CASSLRASGETQYF
. TRBJ1-1 TRBV6-5 TRBD1 TGTGCCAGCAGTCAGGGACAGGGTAACACTGAAGCTTTCTTT CASSQGQGNTEAFF
. TRBJ2-1 TRBV30 . TGTGCCTGGAGTGTACACTTAAATGAGCAGTTCTTC CAWSVHLNEQFF
once TRBJ2-5 TRBV18 . TGTGCCAGCTCAAGATTGGGCAGGGTACAGGAGACCCAGTACTTC CASSRLGRVQETQYF
. TRBJ2-1 TRBV11-3 . TGTGCCAGCAGCTCGAACACCCGAGGGCGAGGGTCCTACAATGAGCAGTTCTTC CASSSNTRGRGSYNEQFF
. TRBJ1-4 TRBV4-1 . TGCGCCAGCAGCCAAGTTCTTGAAAAACTGTTTTTT CASSQVLEKLFF
. TRBJ1-5 TRBV7-9 . TGTGCCAGCAGCTTAAAGCTTAATCGCAATCAGCCCCAGCATTTT CASSLKLNRNQPQHF
. TRBJ2-7 TRBV4-1 . TGCGCCAGCAGCCAAGTGGCGGGTCAACTCGTCTACGAGCAGTACTTC CASSQVAGQLVYEQYF
. TRBJ2-3 TRBV30 TRBD2 TGTGCCTGGAGTGTAGCTAGCGGGGGTGATACGCAGTATTTT CAWSVASGGDTQYF
. TRBJ2-2 TRBV7-6 . TGTGCCAGCAGCTTAGTGGTTTCCGGCAGGAGCAACACCGGGGAGCTGTTTTTT CASSLVVSGRSNTGELFF
. TRBJ1-5 TRBV7-8 . TGTGCCAGCAGCTTTGGCAGGCGGATCGGGCAGCCCCAGCATTTT CASSFGRRIGQPQHF
. TRBJ2-4 TRBV27 . TGTGCCAGCAGTTTATCGGGACTAGCCAAAAACATTCAGTACTTC CASSLSGLAKNIQYF
once TRBJ1-5 TRBV5-5 . TGTGCCAGCAGCCTCACGCAGCAGCCCCAGCATTTT CASSLTQQPQHF
. TRBJ2-7 TRBV5-4 TRBD1 TGTGCCAGCAGCGGAACAAGGACAGGGAAAGGCGAGCAGTACTTC CASSGTRTGKGEQYF
once TRBJ2-1 TRBV7-7 . TGTGCCAGCAGCTTAACAGGGAAGGAGCAGTTCTTC CASSLTGKEQFF
. TRBJ1-1 TRBV2 TRBD1 TGTGCCAGCATGAGGGACAGGAACACTGAAGCTTTCTTT CASMRDRNTEAFF
. TRBJ2-1 TRBV7-7 TRBD1 TGTGCTAGCAGCCCCGGGACAGGGGGACACAATGAGCAGTTCTTC CASSPGTGGHNEQFF
. TRBJ1-5 TRBV10-2 . TGCGCCAGCACCTCGCAGCGAGATCAGCCCCAGCATTTT CASTSQRDQPQHF
. TRBJ1-4 TRBV2 TRBD1 TGTGCCAGCGGGGACAGGGAAAATGAAAAACTGTTTTTT CASGDRENEKLFF
. TRBJ2-2 TRBV7-8 TRBD1 TGTGCCAGCAGCTCCCAGGGGGTTCCTGGGACCGGGGAGCTGTTTTTT CASSSQGVPGTGELFF
. TRBJ1-1 TRBV29-1 . TGCAGCGCCTGGCAGGGAAACACTGAAGCTTTCTTT CSAWQGNTEAFF
. TRBJ1-2 TRBV19 . TGTGCCAGTAGTATTTCCAGGGGCAAGGATGGCTACACCTTC CASSISRGKDGYTF
. TRBJ1-2 TRBV5-1 TRBD1 TGCGCCAGCAGCCTGAACAGGGGAAACTATGGCTACACCTTC CASSLNRGNYGYTF
. TRBJ2-2 TRBV9 TRBD1 TGTGCCAGCAGCGTAGACAGGGGGTTGGCCGGGGAGCTGTTTTTT CASSVDRGLAGELFF
once TRBJ2-1 TRBV5-1 TRBD1 TGCGCCAGCAGCCCTGGGACAGGGGGTTACAATGAGCAGTTCTTC CASSPGTGGYNEQFF
. TRBJ2-5 TRBV6-5 TRBD2 TGTGCCAGCAGAAGACTAGCGGTGAAAGAGACCCAGTACTTC CASRRLAVKETQYF
few TRBJ2-2 TRBV5-6 . TGTGCCAGCAGCTTTCAACGGTACACCGGGGAGCTGTTTTTT CASSFQRYTGELFF
. TRBJ1-2 TRBV2 . TGTGCCAGCAGTGATTTTGCGGCAGCTCCGGGCTACACCTTC CASSDFAAAPGYTF
once TRBJ1-5 TRBV29-1 . TGCAGCGCTAGCCGGGCCAATCAGCCCCAGCATTTT CSASRANQPQHF
. TRBJ1-5 TRBV6-1 . TGTGCCAGCAGTGACAGGGATAGCAATCAGCCCCAGCATTTT CASSDRDSNQPQHF
. TRBJ2-7 TRBV7-2 TRBD2 TGTGCCAGCAGCGTGACTAGCGGGGACTCCTACGAGCAGTACTTC CASSVTSGDSYEQYF
. TRBJ1-1 TRBV19 . TGTGCCAGCGCCGTGGGGGGGGGCGCGGGGACTGAAGCTTTCTTT CASAVGGGAGTEAFF
. TRBJ2-7 TRBV29-1 . TGCAGCGTTGGGGAGTGGCGCCACTACGAGCAGTACTTC CSVGEWRHYEQYF
. TRBJ2-7 TRBV5-1 . TGCGCCAGCAGCGCCAATCAGGGACTACAGGGCCACGAGCAGTACTTC CASSANQGLQGHEQYF
. TRBJ1-1 TRBV19 . TGTGCCAGTATGGGGTGGGGTACTAACACTGAAGCTTTCTTT CASMGWGTNTEAFF
once TRBJ1-2 TRBV19 . TGTGCCAGTAGTATTAGGGGGGCGCTGAACTATGGCTACACCTTC CASSIRGALNYGYTF
. TRBJ2-5 TRBV18 TRBD1 TGTGCCAGCTCACCACAAAGGACAGGGGGCCTACAAGAGACCCAGTACTTC CASSPQRTGGLQETQYF